This T cell receptor beta chain was profiled in a study of tumor-infiltrating lymphocytes in primary liver carcinoma. Points on this clonotype: Mismatch with germline at one junction end may stem from a read error.

The CDR3 runs to 17 residues. The germline V gene encodes CDR1 MNHNS and CDR2 SASEGT. From 20-30 mg of unsorted bulk tissue, DNA and RNA were co-extracted together. Constant-region priming of around 490 ng total RNA yielded TCR beta cDNA. Researchers made the TCR beta libraries by running three nested multiplex PCR rounds with slightly modified ARM-PCR. Both of the initial two PCR rounds ran for approximately 11 cycles and employed TRBV1-TRBV30 forward primers alongside a C-beta reverse primer. TCRdb processed the multiplex PCR reads anew with MiXCR; each CDR3 protein has one entry. The table has more than 70,000 distinct CDR3 sequences, around 70% seen once; the top ten hold approximately 19%.

Sequencing used liver tumor tissue from sampling region 1. The subset is: tumor region T1, superior pole. The chain is built from TRBV6-1 and TRBJ2-6; 8 bases match TRBD1. The source of this sequence is a man in his forties with primary liver carcinoma and hepatitis B virus infection. CDR3 protein: CASTLGQERPGANILTF. In nucleotides, the CDR3 is TGTGCCAGCACCCTGGGACAGGAGCGCCCTGGGGCCAACATCCTGACTTTC.